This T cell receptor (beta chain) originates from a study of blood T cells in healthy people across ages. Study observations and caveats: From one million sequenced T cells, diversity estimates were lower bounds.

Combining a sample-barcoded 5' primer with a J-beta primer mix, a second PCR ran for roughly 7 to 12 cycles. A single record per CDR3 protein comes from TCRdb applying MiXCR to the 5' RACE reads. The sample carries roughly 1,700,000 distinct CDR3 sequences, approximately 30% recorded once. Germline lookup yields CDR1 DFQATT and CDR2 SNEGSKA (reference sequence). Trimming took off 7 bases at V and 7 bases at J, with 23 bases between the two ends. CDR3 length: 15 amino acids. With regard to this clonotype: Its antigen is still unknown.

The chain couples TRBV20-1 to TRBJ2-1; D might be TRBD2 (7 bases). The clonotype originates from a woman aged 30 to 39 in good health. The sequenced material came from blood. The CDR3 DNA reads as TGCAGTGTATACCGTCGGGGGGCCGCCCAAAATGAGCAGTTCTTC. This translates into CSVYRRGAAQNEQFF.